This T cell receptor (beta chain) was found in a study of regulatory T cells in long-lasting Graves disease. Study-level findings and limits: Limited sample numbers may have lowered accuracy.

CDR3 length: 17 amino acids. The germline gives CDR1 SGHTA, CDR2 FQGNSA. V lost 5 bases, J lost 0 bases, and 19 bases lay in between. Specified time point: persistent/refractory GD, antithyroid drugs over 5 years with positive TRAb. Researchers made the TCR library from RNA that was extracted from PBMCs. CDR3-region Arm-PCR and iRepertoire HTBI primers produced the TCR beta libraries. One entry per CDR3 protein results from TCRdb running MiXCR on the multiplex PCR reads. This sample yields 300,000 to 500,000 distinct CDR3 sequences, of which around 21% are seen a single time; roughly 20% belongs to the top ten. This clonotype was detected many times. The antigen remains undetermined.

The chain links TRBV7-2 to TRBJ1-2, with D perhaps matching TRBD1 (6 bases). This TCR was sampled from a female donor with Graves disease. The source was peripheral blood mononuclear cells (PBMCs), collected when the disease was refractory, from a patient treated with antithyroid drugs. As DNA, the CDR3 is TGTGCCAGCAGCCTAGACCCCACTACAGGGTCTAACTATGGCTACACCTTC. This translates into CASSLDPTTGSNYGYTF.